This T cell receptor beta chain is drawn from a study of T cells in tuberculosis. Study overall: Within 7 days of starting treatment, or before, PBMC were stored.

The germline gives CDR1 MNHEY, CDR2 SVGAGI. The ends lost 9 bases at V and 7 bases at J; junction bases unmatched: 10. This CDR3 region has 15 residues. TCRdb's table, derived via immunoSEQ multiplex PCR, lists solely in-frame clones and lacks some. This sample has 25,000 to 40,000 clones; about 85% occur once, and the top ten carry about 5.2%. Findings and limits, study-wide: GEM motif frequencies gave about 70% accuracy; the GMM repertoire gave roughly 90%.

With respect to this clone: Its target is unknown.

The time point denotes: new active TB diagnosis, blood taken before or within 7 days of starting treatment. Patients were newly diagnosed, HIV-seronegative, and aged 18 or older. The material sequenced was PBMCs, taken at tuberculosis diagnosis. This chain connects TRBV6-5 to TRBJ2-1, with 12 positions matching TRBD2. The clonotype comes from an adult with tuberculosis. Here the CDR3 reads CASSFGTSGLNEQFF. The CDR3 bases are TGTGCCAGTTCTTTTGGGACTAGCGGGCTAAATGAGCAGTTCTTC.